The following is a T cell receptor (beta chain) sequence with its context. This clonotype was seen many times. The antigen this receptor binds is unknown. Base qualities are not at hand, and no much larger clone is one base apart. Library preparation was by PCR. The data were produced on an Illumina HiSeq 2500. TCR libraries were prepared with molecular barcoding, using unique molecular identifiers to normalize TCRbeta repertoire quantification. The public reads were reanalyzed by TCRdb: fastp trimming at Q25, MiXCR alignment, in-frame beta chains only. When rows share a CDR3 protein, they turn into one entry using the most common DNA and genes. The sample data list over 400,000 distinct CDR3 sequences, and roughly two fifths of these were observed just once. Roughly 27% of the sample is in the top ten clones. The data were taken from a study of T-cell reconstitution after alpha-beta-depleted transplantation in children listed by TCRdb under 2016. As for the study more broadly: Using TCR repertoire profiling, the study followed T-cell immune reconstitution in a quantitative way in children after TCRalphabeta/CD19-depleted allogeneic hematopoietic cell transplantation.

What the work shows at the level of the full study, not this receptor alone: The high TCRbeta diversity at day 60 in some patients was ascribed to recipient T cells and intrathymic progenitors that had survived conditioning. About two months after transplant, the apparently early recovery of alphabetaT-cell counts reportedly depended on just several hundred clones that had expanded rapidly and came from non-depleted graft cells. Hyperexpanded clone frequencies declined over subsequent months; after one year, T-cell counts and TCRbeta diversity were mostly attributed to newly produced T cells.

In light of the paper, this sample's treatment or condition label describes: allogeneic hematopoietic cell transplantation with graft depleted of TCRalphabeta T cells and CD19 B cells. The transplant recipients were children given TCRalphabeta/CD19-depleted allogeneic hematopoietic cell grafts. This clonotype originated in a girl aged 2 to 10 with aplastic anemia, due to receive a stem cell transplant. This sample comprised PBMCs, obtained before TCRalphabeta/CD19-depleted stem cell transplant.

The CDR3 here reads CASSPNSYGYTF. Here is the DNA: TGTGCCAGCAGTCCTAACAGCTATGGCTACACCTTC. The sequence joins TRBV28 to TRBJ1-2, with no confident D gene call. CDR1 and CDR2 are read off the germline V gene as MDHEN and SYDVKM. V lost 5 bases and J lost 4 bases; the stretch between them is 8 bases long. From cysteine to phenylalanine, the CDR3 is 12 amino acids long. CDR3 DNA is the only sequence kept; it has 36 bases, read in frame from the first base.